Listed below are T cell receptor beta chains from one sample, sequenced in a study of early T cells in non-severe SARS-CoV-2 infection. TCRdb recomputed calls from the 5' RACE reads with MiXCR, one row per CDR3 protein. The table shows tens of thousands of distinct CDR3 sequences, with roughly 10% occurring only once. Sequenced input: whole blood. The source is an adult who was a healthcare worker with PCR-confirmed SARS-CoV-2 infection or an uninfected control (not recorded which). The CDR3 runs from the conserved cysteine through the conserved F or W. The D gene is left open where the match is weak. Clone size appears in some rows only: once, few, many, or a class for an expanded clone.

.	14	TRBV6-6	TRBJ1-1	TRBD1	CASSNPGQGPEAFF	TGTGCCAGCAGTAATCCGGGACAGGGCCCTGAAGCTTTCTTT
many	12	TRBV2	TRBJ2-3	.	CASSVSDDTQYF	TGTGCCAGCAGTGTTTCCGATGATACGCAGTATTTT
.	15	TRBV4-1	TRBJ2-5	TRBD2	CASSQLAGGVETQYF	TGCGCCAGCAGCCAATTAGCGGGAGGGGTTGAGACCCAGTACTTC
few	15	TRBV10-3	TRBJ2-3	.	CAISGLMEAADTQYF	TGTGCCATCAGTGGCTTAATGGAGGCCGCAGATACGCAGTATTTT
many	14	TRBV11-2	TRBJ1-4	.	CASSLGERGEKLFF	TGTGCCAGCAGCTTAGGAGAAAGGGGTGAAAAACTGTTTTTT
many	18	TRBV18	TRBJ2-1	TRBD2	CASSPLQGLAGGYHEQFF	TGTGCCAGCTCACCACTTCAGGGACTAGCGGGAGGGTACCATGAGCAGTTCTTC
few	11	TRBV10-2	TRBJ2-5	.	CASSESLTQYF	TGCGCCAGCAGTGAGTCTCTGACCCAGTACTTC
many	14	TRBV19	TRBJ2-6	.	CASRRDSGANVLTF	TGTGCCAGCCGTCGTGACTCTGGGGCCAACGTCCTGACTTTC
few	14	TRBV6-2/TRBV6-3	TRBJ2-2	.	CASTRTGGTGELFF	TGTGCCAGCACAAGGACTGGGGGTACCGGGGAGCTGTTTTTT
many	13	TRBV19	TRBJ2-1	TRBD2	CASSQTSGNEQFF	TGTGCCAGTAGTCAGACTAGCGGCAATGAGCAGTTCTTC
many	12	TRBV18	TRBJ1-6	.	CASSDGNSPLHF	TGTGCCAGCTCCGACGGCAATTCACCCCTCCACTTT
many	16	TRBV5-4	TRBJ2-2	.	CASSLGLAPNTGELFF	TGTGCCAGCAGCTTGGGGCTAGCGCCGAACACCGGGGAGCTGTTTTTT
few	16	TRBV9	TRBJ2-3	.	CASSVGSRPGVATQYF	TGTGCCAGCAGCGTAGGTTCCCGGCCGGGGGTCGCTACGCAGTATTTT
few	16	TRBV9	TRBJ1-3	.	CASSVGAGDSGNTIYF	TGTGCCAGCAGCGTAGGGGCAGGGGACTCTGGAAACACCATATATTTT
.	12	TRBV20-1	TRBJ2-1	.	CSAPNHYNEQFF	TGCAGTGCTCCAAACCACTACAATGAGCAGTTCTTC
many	14	TRBV5-1	TRBJ1-4	.	CASSGDSAHEKLFF	TGCGCCAGCAGCGGCGACAGCGCACATGAAAAACTGTTTTTT
.	13	TRBV6-6	TRBJ2-4	.	CASSYSTKNIQYF	TGTGCCAGCAGTTACTCGACCAAAAACATTCAGTACTTC
many	15	TRBV19	TRBJ1-2	.	CASSIYPGRQYGYTF	TGTGCCAGTAGTATCTACCCGGGACGGCAGTATGGCTACACCTTC
many	14	TRBV29-1	TRBJ1-2	.	CSVEMKGTNYGYTF	TGCAGCGTTGAAATGAAGGGGACTAACTATGGCTACACCTTC
many	11	TRBV2	TRBJ1-1	.	CASSDTVRAFF	TGTGCCAGCAGTGATACCGTGAGAGCTTTCTTT
many	13	TRBV2	TRBJ1-5	.	CASSERQNQPQHF	TGTGCCAGCAGTGAACGACAGAATCAGCCCCAGCATTTT
.	16	TRBV10-3	TRBJ2-1	TRBD1	CAISASDRGIYNEQFF	TGTGCCATCAGTGCCTCGGACAGGGGGATTTACAATGAGCAGTTCTTC
.	16	TRBV7-9	TRBJ2-1	.	CASSPRGVYPDSEQFF	TGTGCCAGCAGCCCCCGGGGTGTCTACCCCGACAGTGAGCAGTTCTTC
few	14	TRBV5-6	TRBJ2-1	TRBD2	CASSVSGAYNEQFF	TGTGCCAGCAGCGTGAGCGGGGCCTACAATGAGCAGTTCTTC
.	14	TRBV5-1	TRBJ2-1	.	CASSPQNTGNEQFF	TGCGCCAGCAGCCCCCAAAATACAGGCAATGAGCAGTTCTTC
many	13	TRBV20-1	TRBJ2-3	TRBD1	CSARTGHTDTQYF	TGCAGTGCTCGGACAGGCCACACAGATACGCAGTATTTT
.	14	TRBV4-2	TRBJ2-7	.	CASSQDWGRFEQYF	TGTGCCAGCAGCCAAGATTGGGGGAGGTTCGAGCAGTACTTC
many	15	TRBV6-5	TRBJ2-5	.	CASSYSYSSKETQYF	TGTGCCAGCAGTTACTCGTATTCTAGCAAAGAGACCCAGTACTTC
.	12	TRBV21-1	TRBJ2-5	.	CASSTPRETQYF	TGTGCCAGCAGCACCCCCCGAGAGACCCAGTACTTC
.	15	TRBV7-3	TRBJ2-6	.	CASSLVPPGANVLTF	TGTGCCAGCAGCTTAGTCCCCCCTGGGGCCAACGTCCTGACTTTC
few	14	TRBV6-5	TRBJ2-3	TRBD1	CASSPGTGGDTQYF	TGTGCCAGCAGCCCAGGGACAGGGGGTGATACGCAGTATTTT
few	13	TRBV9	TRBJ1-5	.	CASSVSDNQPQHF	TGTGCCAGCAGCGTAAGCGACAATCAGCCCCAGCATTTT
few	17	TRBV5-5	TRBJ1-2	.	CASSLDPKGGTNYGYTF	TGTGCCAGCAGCTTGGACCCAAAGGGCGGGACGAACTATGGCTACACCTTC
few	15	TRBV7-9	TRBJ1-6	.	CASTIQSSYNSPLHF	TGTGCCAGCACAATACAAAGCTCCTATAATTCACCCCTCCACTTT
.	14	TRBV10-3	TRBJ1-5	.	CAISEGQSNQPQHF	TGTGCCATCAGTGAGGGACAAAGCAATCAGCCCCAGCATTTT
few	15	TRBV12-2	TRBJ2-7	.	CASRSLRDRRYEQYF	TGTGCAAGTCGCTCTCTCCGGGACAGGAGATACGAGCAGTACTTC
.	15	TRBV7-9	TRBJ1-5	.	CASSPAGADNQPQHF	TGTGCCAGCAGCCCGGCCGGCGCAGACAATCAGCCCCAGCATTTT
.	16	TRBV24-1	TRBJ2-1	TRBD2	CATSDASSGSYNEQFF	TGTGCCACCAGTGATGCCTCTAGCGGGAGTTACAATGAGCAGTTCTTC
few	15	TRBV4-2	TRBJ1-3	.	CASSQEPGHGNTIYF	TGTGCCAGCAGCCAAGAGCCAGGCCATGGAAACACCATATATTTT
many	16	TRBV7-7	TRBJ2-1	TRBD2	CASSPWGTSGYNEQFF	TGTGCTAGCAGCCCCTGGGGTACTAGCGGTTACAATGAGCAGTTCTTC
few	10	TRBV29-1	TRBJ1-1	.	CSVGGAEAFF	TGCAGCGTTGGGGGGGCTGAAGCTTTCTTT
many	14	TRBV5-4	TRBJ1-2	.	CASSSALENYGYTF	TGTGCCAGCAGCTCGGCCCTCGAAAACTATGGCTACACCTTC
.	17	TRBV3-1	TRBJ2-2	.	CASSPQRTVTNTGELFF	TGTGCCAGCAGCCCCCAACGGACAGTGACGAACACCGGGGAGCTGTTTTTT
.	13	TRBV29-1	TRBJ1-1	TRBD1	CSVHQRTGTEAFF	TGCAGCGTTCACCAGAGGACAGGCACTGAAGCTTTCTTT